Listed here are 21 T cell receptor beta chains from one sample, sequenced in a study of regulatory T cells in long-lasting Graves disease. Arm-PCR of CDR3 regions with iRepertoire HTBI primers generated TCR beta libraries. TCRdb called the multiplex PCR reads again in MiXCR, with one record for every CDR3 protein. The top ten hold roughly 13% of the sample, which has a few hundred thousand distinct CDR3 sequences, roughly a fifth seen once. Regarding time point: persistent/refractory GD, antithyroid drugs over 5 years with positive TRAb. Making the TCR library involved RNA that had been extracted from PBMCs. The sequenced sample was peripheral blood mononuclear cells (PBMCs), obtained when the disease was refractory, from a patient treated with antithyroid drugs. The origin of the receptors is a female donor with Graves disease.

This clonotype has ten or more counts. In DNA form, the CDR3 reads TGTGCCAGCAGCTTAAACTCGGGGTCCGAGACCCAGTACTTC. Translated: CASSLNSGSETQYF. This rearrangement joins TRBV13 to TRBJ2-5; D may be TRBD2 (5 bases). V gave up 2 bases and J gave up 5 bases, with 12 bases separating them. Germline values: CDR1 PRHDT, CDR2 FYEKMQ (reference sequence). The CDR3 contains 14 residues. The whole variable domain, remainder taken from reference TRBV13 and TRBJ2-5, is AAGVIQSPRHLIKEKRETATLKCYPIPRHDTVYWYQQGPGQDPQFLISFYEKMQSDKGSIPDRFSAQQFSDYHSELNMSSLELGDSALYFCASSLNSGSETQYFGPGTRLLVL.

The V gene is TRBV6-2 or TRBV6-3, the J gene TRBJ1-2, with 9 bases aligning to TRBD1. The CDR3 spans 15 residues. Germline CDR1 and CDR2: MNHEY and SVGEGT. J lost 6 bases, V lost 6 bases, and 11 bases had no gene match. The CDR3 loop reads CASRKSGTGFHGYTF. Here the CDR3 DNA reads TGTGCCAGCAGAAAATCCGGGACAGGGTTCCATGGCTACACCTTC.

This clonotype was seen just once. The rearrangement uses TRBV20-1 and TRBJ2-1, with TRBD2 matching 8 bases. Losses at the gene ends were 4 bases for V and 3 bases for J; bases not matched to a gene: 2. The CDR3 is 13 amino acids. Germline CDR1 DFQATT, CDR2 SNEGSKA (reference sequence). In DNA, the CDR3 is TGCAGTGCTATAGCGGGATTCTACAATGAGCAGTTCTTC. It encodes CSAIAGFYNEQFF.

This clonotype came up many times. V usage is TRBV28 and J usage is TRBJ2-7; TRBD2 agrees at 14 bases. The CDR3 runs 20 residues. V lost 2 bases and J lost 3; bases outside the gene matches: 15. Germline lookup yields CDR1 MDHEN and CDR2 SYDVKM. CDR3: CASSLGTSGSRPSWYYEQYF. CDR3 DNA sequence: TGTGCCAGCAGTTTAGGGACTAGCGGGAGCCGTCCCTCTTGGTACTACGAGCAGTACTTC.

This clonotype was detected many times. V and J are TRBV12-3 or TRBV12-4 and TRBJ1-2, with 12 bases matching TRBD1. The junction had 6 bases not matched to a gene; V was cut back by 4 bases and J by 3 bases. This CDR3 spans 16 amino acids. CDR3 sequence reads: CASSSRDRGLHYGYTF. For the CDR3, the DNA is TGTGCCAGCAGTTCGCGGGACAGGGGGCTACACTATGGCTACACCTTC.

This clonotype was found many times. The chain recombines TRBV2 with TRBJ2-5, with 8 bases identical to TRBD2. From germline, CDR1 is SNHLY and CDR2 FYNNEI. V shed 3 bases, J shed 3 bases, and the junction held 6 bases outside the gene matches. The CDR3 is 15 residues long. The CDR3 DNA follows: TGTGCCAGCAGTGATATCGGGAGGGCGGAAGAGACCCAGTACTTC. Its protein is CASSDIGRAEETQYF.

In its sample, this clonotype was seen a few times. The chain recombines TRBV28 with TRBJ1-1; no clear D. Between the trimmed V and J ends, which lost 7 bases and 3 bases, there was a span of 18 bases. Germline assignment: CDR1 MDHEN and CDR2 SYDVKM. CDR3 length: 15 residues. CDR3 sequence (DNA): TGTGCCAGCATGACTGCTGCCAGCGCACACACTGAAGCTTTCTTT. As protein: CASMTAASAHTEAFF.

This clonotype was observed at least ten times. The chain joins TRBV12-3 or TRBV12-4 to TRBJ2-7; the D gene is possibly TRBD2 (5 bases). Trimming shortened V by 3 bases and J by 4 bases, and 10 bases separated the two germline ends. This CDR3 contains 13 residues. The CDR3 DNA is TGTGCCAGCAGTTTTGAGGGATGGTACGAGCAGTACTTC. It is translated as CASSFEGWYEQYF.

The rearrangement links TRBV19 to TRBJ2-7, with D possibly being TRBD1 (6 bases). CDR1 is LNHDA, CDR2 SQIVND, per germline (reference sequence). Deletions cut 5 bases from V and 4 bases from J, with 18 bases between. This CDR3 contains 15 residues. The CDR3 spells CASSLTGQWTYEQYF. CDR3 nucleotide sequence: TGTGCCAGTAGTCTCACAGGGCAGTGGACGTACGAGCAGTACTTC.

Concerning this clonotype itself: This may arise from a read error, as a much more abundant clone is one base away. J is TRBJ1-1 and V is TRBV2; D is unclear. CDR1 is SNHLY and CDR2 is FYNNEI in the germline V gene. The CDR3 is 14 amino acids. DNA of the CDR3: TGTGCCGGCAGCCCTGAGAGCGGGCCCACTGAAGCTTTCTTT. Its translation is CAGSPESGPTEAFF.

The J gene is TRBJ2-1, the V gene TRBV5-1; D is undetermined. The CDR3 extends over 15 amino acids. Germline V gives CDR1 SGHRS, CDR2 YFSETQ. V was shortened by 0 bases and J by 0 bases, with 7 bases between the two germline ends. DNA for the CDR3: TGCGCCAGCAGCTTGGTGAGGAGCTCCTACAATGAGCAGTTCTTC. Its protein is CASSLVRSSYNEQFF.

As for this clonotype: A single base separates this from a much larger clone, so it may be a read error. The chain carries TRBV18 and TRBJ1-4, with D hard to call. The V gene's germline CDR1 is KGHSH and CDR2 LQKENI. The CDR3 is 13 residues long. CDR3 DNA sequence: TGTGCCAGCTCACCACTAGGGAGGGAAAAACCGTTTTTT. Protein sequence: CASSPLGREKPFF.

The chain has TRBV5-1 and TRBJ2-2; no firm D call. The V and J ends lost 6 bases and 0 bases respectively, with 3 bases between them. Germline CDR1 reads SGHRS; CDR2 reads YFSETQ. This CDR3 region has 12 residues. The CDR3 region has the DNA TGCGCCAGCAACACGAACACCGGGGAGCTGTTTTTT. This sequence encodes CASNTNTGELFF.

The chain joins TRBV4-2 to TRBJ1-2; D is unresolved. This CDR3 comprises 13 residues. Trimming left V 0 bases short and J 6 bases short, with 8 bases between. Germline V lookup: CDR1 LGHNA, CDR2 YNFKEQ. Here the CDR3 reads CASSQDRVNGYTF. CDR3 bases: TGTGCCAGCAGCCAAGATCGGGTCAATGGCTACACCTTC.

V gene TRBV6-1 combines with J gene TRBJ1-6; tentative D call: TRBD1 (5 bases). The germline CDR1 and CDR2 sequences are MNHNS and SASEGT. V lost 8 bases and J 7 bases, leaving 12 bases between the germline ends. The CDR3 totals 13 residues. The CDR3 region is CASSTALNSPLHF. CDR3 in DNA: TGTGCCAGCTCGACAGCGCTAAATTCACCCCTCCACTTT.

The J gene is TRBJ1-1, the V gene TRBV5-1, with TRBD1 matching 9 bases. Germline CDR1 and CDR2: SGHRS and YFSETQ. J gave up 1 base and V 4 bases, and 5 bases lay outside the gene matches. The CDR3 runs to 15 residues. In DNA form, the CDR3 reads TGCGCCAGCAGCACTACAGGGGGCTCGAACACTGAAGCTTTCTTT. Amino acid sequence: CASSTTGGSNTEAFF.

The genes are TRBV14 and TRBJ1-1; 9 bases align to TRBD1. Germline V gene sequence: CDR1 SGHDN, CDR2 FVKESK. V was clipped by 1 base and J by 8 bases; unmatched bases: 2. The CDR3 contains 13 residues. This CDR3 is CASSQVGQGEAFF. The CDR3 region has the DNA TGTGCCAGCAGCCAAGTTGGACAGGGGGAAGCTTTCTTT.

Concerning this clonotype itself: A much larger clone is a single base away; this may be a read error. This rearrangement joins TRBV28 to TRBJ2-7; tentatively, D is TRBD2 (7 bases). This CDR3 has 15 amino acids. CDR1 is MDHEN, CDR2 SYDVKM, per germline. The DNA for the CDR3 is TGTGCCAGCAGGGGGGGGGCAGGGAAAAGGTACGGGCAGTACTTC. Translating gives CASRGGAGKRYGQYF. Combining the CDR3 with reference TRBV28 and TRBJ2-7 gives the whole variable domain DVKVTQSSRYLVKRTGEKVFLECVQDMDHENMFWYRQDPGLGLRLIYFSYDVKMKEKGDIPEGYSVSREKKERFSLILESASTNQTSMYLCASRGGAGKRYGQYFGPGTRLTVT.

Notes on this clonotype: A far larger clone is one nucleotide away, so this likely arose from a read error. J is TRBJ1-2 and V is TRBV6-4; tentative D call: TRBD1 (5 bases). CDR3 length: 12 amino acids. Trimming stripped 5 bases from V and 8 bases from J, with 12 bases between. Germline V CDR1 and CDR2: MRHNA, SNTAGT. CDR3 coding DNA: TGTGCCAGCAGTTGTCAGGGTTACGGCTACACCTTC. Amino acid sequence: CASSCQGYGYTF.

This clonotype was counted only a few times. A much larger clone is a single base away; this may be a read error. Since no conserved phenylalanine or tryptophan closes the CDR3, a read error is the likely cause. The chain uses TRBV10-3 and TRBJ1-2; D is ambiguous. This CDR3 contains 15 residues. CDR1 and CDR2 from the germline V gene are ENHRY and SYGVKD. Trimming removed 0 bases at V and 2 bases at J, with 10 bases between. In nucleotides, the CDR3 is TGTGCCATCAGTGAGTCAGCCAGCTCGAACTATGGCTACACCTCC. This translates into CAISESASSNYGYTS.

This clonotype was seen ten or more times. CDR3 nucleotide sequence: TGTGCCAGCAGCTCGCCTAGCTCTGGAAACACCATATATTTT. It is translated as CASSSPSSGNTIYF. The genes are TRBV28 and TRBJ1-3; D is unresolved. The germline CDR1 and CDR2 sequences are MDHEN and SYDVKM. The ends were cut back, 6 bases at V and 0 bases at J, with 9 bases in the middle. The CDR3 spans 14 residues.